This T cell receptor beta chain was sequenced in a study of shared clonotypes between healthy human individuals. TCRdb's copy holds only in-frame clones and misses some; the assay was immunoSEQ multiplex PCR. The table has approximately 2.4 million clones, around 95% seen once. The CDR3 has 12 amino acids. J gave up 5 bases and V 5 bases, and 3 bases lay outside the gene matches. Germline V lookup: CDR1 MNHNS, CDR2 SASEGT. The specimen sequenced was naive CD4+ T cells sorted from blood. Described subset: CD45RA+ positively selected. The sequence came from a man aged 18 to 30 in good health. The chain recombines TRBV6-1 with TRBJ2-7, with 7 bases identical to TRBD2. CDR3 sequence: CASSRDYDEQYF. CDR3 sequence (DNA): TGTGCCAGCAGTCGGGACTACGACGAGCAGTACTTC.